This T cell receptor (beta chain) is from a study of glioma-infiltrating T cells after dendritic cell vaccination. TCRdb's copy holds only in-frame clones and misses some; the assay was immunoSEQ multiplex PCR. The table lists approximately 24,000 clones, about nine tenths of them singletons. Stated time point: after dendritic cell vaccination, including at tumor progression/relapse. Sequenced material: blood, taken after dendritic cell vaccination. The TCR sequence derives from a human donor with glioblastoma.

The CDR3 DNA is TGTGCCAGCAGTTTACAGGGAGCCGATTTTGGAAACACCATATATTTT. Its protein is CASSLQGADFGNTIYF. This chain uses TRBV5-6 with TRBJ1-3, with a possible D match to TRBD1 (6 bases). Trimming cost V 5 bases and J 3 bases, with 18 bases left between them. The CDR3 is 16 amino acids. CDR1 and CDR2 (germline): SGHDT, YYEEEE.